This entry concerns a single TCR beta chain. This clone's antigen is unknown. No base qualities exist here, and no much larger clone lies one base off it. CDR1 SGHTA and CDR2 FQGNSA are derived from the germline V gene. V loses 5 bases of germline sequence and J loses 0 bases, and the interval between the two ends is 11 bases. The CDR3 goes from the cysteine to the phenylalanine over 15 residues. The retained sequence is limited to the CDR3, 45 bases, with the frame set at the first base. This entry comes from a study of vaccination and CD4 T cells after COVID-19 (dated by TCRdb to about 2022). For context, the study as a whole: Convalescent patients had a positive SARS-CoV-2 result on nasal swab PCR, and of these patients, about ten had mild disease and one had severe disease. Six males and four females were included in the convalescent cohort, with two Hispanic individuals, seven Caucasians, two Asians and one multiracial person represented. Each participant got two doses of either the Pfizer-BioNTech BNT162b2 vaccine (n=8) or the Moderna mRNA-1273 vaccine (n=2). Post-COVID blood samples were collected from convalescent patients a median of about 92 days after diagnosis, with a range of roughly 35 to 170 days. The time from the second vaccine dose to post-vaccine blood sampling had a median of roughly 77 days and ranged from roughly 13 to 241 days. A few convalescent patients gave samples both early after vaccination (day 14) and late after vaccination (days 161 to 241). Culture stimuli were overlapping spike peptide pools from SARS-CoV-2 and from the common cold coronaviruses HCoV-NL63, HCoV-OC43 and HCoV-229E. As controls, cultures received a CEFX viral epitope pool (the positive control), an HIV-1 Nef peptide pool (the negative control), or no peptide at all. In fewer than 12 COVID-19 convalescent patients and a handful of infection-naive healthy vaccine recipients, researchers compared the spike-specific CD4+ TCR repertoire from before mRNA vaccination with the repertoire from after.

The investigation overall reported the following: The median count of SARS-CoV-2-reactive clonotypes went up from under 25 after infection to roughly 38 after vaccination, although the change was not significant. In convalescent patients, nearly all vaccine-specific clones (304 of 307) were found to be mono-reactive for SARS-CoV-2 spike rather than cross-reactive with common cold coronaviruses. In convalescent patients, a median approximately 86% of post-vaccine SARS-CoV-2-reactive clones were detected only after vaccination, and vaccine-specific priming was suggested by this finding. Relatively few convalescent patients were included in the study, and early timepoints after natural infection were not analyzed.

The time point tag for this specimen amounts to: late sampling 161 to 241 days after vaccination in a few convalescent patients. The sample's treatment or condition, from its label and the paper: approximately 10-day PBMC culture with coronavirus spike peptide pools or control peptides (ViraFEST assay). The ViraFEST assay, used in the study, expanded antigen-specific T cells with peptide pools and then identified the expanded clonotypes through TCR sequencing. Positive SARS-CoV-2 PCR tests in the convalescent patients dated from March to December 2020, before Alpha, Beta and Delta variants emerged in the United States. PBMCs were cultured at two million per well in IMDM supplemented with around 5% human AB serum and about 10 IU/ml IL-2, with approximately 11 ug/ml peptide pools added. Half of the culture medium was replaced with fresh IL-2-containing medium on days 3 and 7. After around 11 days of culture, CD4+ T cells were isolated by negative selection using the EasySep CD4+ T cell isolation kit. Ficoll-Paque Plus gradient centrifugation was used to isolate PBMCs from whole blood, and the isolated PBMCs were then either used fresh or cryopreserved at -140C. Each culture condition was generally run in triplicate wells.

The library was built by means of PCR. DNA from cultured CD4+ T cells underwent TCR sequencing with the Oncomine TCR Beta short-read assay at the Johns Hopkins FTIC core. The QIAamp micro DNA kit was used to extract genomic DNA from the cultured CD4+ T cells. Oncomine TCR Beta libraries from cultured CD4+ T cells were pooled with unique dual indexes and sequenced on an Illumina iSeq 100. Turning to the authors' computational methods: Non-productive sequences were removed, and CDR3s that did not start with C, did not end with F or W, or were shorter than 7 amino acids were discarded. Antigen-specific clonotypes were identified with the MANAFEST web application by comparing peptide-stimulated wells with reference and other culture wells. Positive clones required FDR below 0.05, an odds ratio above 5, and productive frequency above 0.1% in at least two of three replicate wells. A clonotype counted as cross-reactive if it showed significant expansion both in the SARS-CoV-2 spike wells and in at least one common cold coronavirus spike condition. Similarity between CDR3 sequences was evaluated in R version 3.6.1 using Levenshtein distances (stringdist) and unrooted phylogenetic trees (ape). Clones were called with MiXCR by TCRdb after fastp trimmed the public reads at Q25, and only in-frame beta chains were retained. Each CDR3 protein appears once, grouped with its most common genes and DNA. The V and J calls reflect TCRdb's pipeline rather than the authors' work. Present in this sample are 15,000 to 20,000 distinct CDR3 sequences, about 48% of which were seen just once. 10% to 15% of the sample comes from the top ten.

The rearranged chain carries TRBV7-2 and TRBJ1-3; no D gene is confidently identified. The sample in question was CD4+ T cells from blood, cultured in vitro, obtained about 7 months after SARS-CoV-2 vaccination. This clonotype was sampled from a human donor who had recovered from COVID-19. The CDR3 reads CASSVYGNSGNTIYF. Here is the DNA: TGTGCCAGCAGCGTGTACGGGAACTCTGGAAACACCATATATTTT.